This section outlines one T cell receptor (beta chain) sequence together with its context. This CDR3 contains 13 residues. Germline CDR1 and CDR2: MGHRA and YSYEKL. Trimming removed 2 bases at V and 6 bases at J, with 11 bases between. Recovery meant two consecutive negative NP/OP PCR tests, professional clearance, or resolved symptoms. The data originate from a study of blood T cell repertoires in COVID-19. On the study more broadly: PBMCs, B-cell-depleted T cells, or T cells provided the cDNA or gDNA that made up the material.

Repertoires were generated with immunoSEQ multiplex PCR, while TCRdb's copy carries only in-frame clones and drops some. The table records about 280,000 clones, around 88% of them present only once. The sequence was obtained from a middle-aged woman who had recovered from COVID-19. The sample was PBMCs or T cells enriched from blood (not recorded which). The chain joins TRBV4-1 to TRBJ2-7; D perhaps matches TRBD1 (5 bases). The CDR3 nucleotides read TGCGCCAGCAGCCAACATTCAGGGTCCGAGCAGTACTTC. Translation: CASSQHSGSEQYF.